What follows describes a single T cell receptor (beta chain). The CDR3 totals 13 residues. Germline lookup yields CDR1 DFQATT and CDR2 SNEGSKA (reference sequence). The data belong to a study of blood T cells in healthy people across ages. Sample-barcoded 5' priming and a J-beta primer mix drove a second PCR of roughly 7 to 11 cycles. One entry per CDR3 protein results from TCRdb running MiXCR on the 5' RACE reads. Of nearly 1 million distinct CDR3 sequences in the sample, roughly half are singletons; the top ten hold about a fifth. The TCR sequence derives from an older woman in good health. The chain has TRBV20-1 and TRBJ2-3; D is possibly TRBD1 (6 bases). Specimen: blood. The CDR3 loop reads CGHPGQNTDTQYF. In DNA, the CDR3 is TGCGGTCATCCTGGACAGAACACAGATACGCAGTATTTT.